The clone carrying this TCR beta chain has only one observation. Enrollment of patients from Seattle took place during active infection, with longitudinal follow-up. This entry is derived from a study of blood T cell repertoires in COVID-19. Overall study context: Samples taken during acute and convalescent COVID-19 were collected in the United States, Italy and Spain. From T cells, B-cell-depleted T cells, or PBMCs came the material, which was cDNA or gDNA.

Original processing methods: It was from reference gene primer amplification that nucleated cell counts were estimated. Method: immunoSEQ multiplex PCR; TCRdb's copy keeps in-frame clones and lacks some. V, J and clone size are taken as reported in that table, and D and trimming were inferred from the DNA itself. The repertoire holds about 300,000 clones, with roughly nine tenths as singletons. The CDR3 runs 16 residues. V was trimmed by 1 base and J by 4 bases, leaving 13 bases between them. Per the germline V gene, CDR1 is MNHEY and CDR2 is SVGEGT. This sequence joins TRBV6-2 or TRBV6-3 and TRBJ2-2, with D perhaps TRBD2 (5 bases). This receptor was obtained from a woman younger than 45 with COVID-19, enrolled during active disease. Sequenced: peripheral blood. The chain's CDR3 is CASSYWLALSTGELFF. DNA of the CDR3: TGTGCCAGCAGTTACTGGCTAGCCCTAAGCACCGGGGAGCTGTTTTTT.